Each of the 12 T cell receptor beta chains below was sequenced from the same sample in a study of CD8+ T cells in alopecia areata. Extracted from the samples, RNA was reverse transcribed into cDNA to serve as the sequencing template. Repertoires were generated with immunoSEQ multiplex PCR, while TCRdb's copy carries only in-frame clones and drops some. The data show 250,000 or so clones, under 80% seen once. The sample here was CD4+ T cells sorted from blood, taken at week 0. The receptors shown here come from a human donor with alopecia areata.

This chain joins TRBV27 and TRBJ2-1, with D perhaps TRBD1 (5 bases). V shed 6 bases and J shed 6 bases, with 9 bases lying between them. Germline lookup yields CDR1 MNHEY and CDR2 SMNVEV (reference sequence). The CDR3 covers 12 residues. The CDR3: CASSRQFNEQFF. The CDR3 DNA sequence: TGTGCCAGCAGCCGACAGTTCAATGAGCAGTTCTTC.

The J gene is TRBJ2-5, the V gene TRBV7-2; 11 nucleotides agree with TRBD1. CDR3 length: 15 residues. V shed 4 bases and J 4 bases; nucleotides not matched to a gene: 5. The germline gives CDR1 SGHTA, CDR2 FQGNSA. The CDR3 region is CASSSGQGVGETQYF. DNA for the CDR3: TGTGCCAGCAGCTCGGGACAGGGGGTCGGAGAGACCCAGTACTTC.

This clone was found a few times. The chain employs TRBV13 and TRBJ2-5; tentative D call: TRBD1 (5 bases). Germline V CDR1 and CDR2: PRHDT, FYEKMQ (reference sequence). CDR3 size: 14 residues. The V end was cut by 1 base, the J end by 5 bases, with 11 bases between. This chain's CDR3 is CASSLAPPGETQYF. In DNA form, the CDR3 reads TGTGCCAGCAGCTTAGCTCCCCCAGGGGAGACCCAGTACTTC.

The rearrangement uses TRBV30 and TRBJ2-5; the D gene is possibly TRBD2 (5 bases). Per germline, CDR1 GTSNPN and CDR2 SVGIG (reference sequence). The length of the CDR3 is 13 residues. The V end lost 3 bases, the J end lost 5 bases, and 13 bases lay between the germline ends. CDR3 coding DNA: TGTGCCTGGAGCTCGGGGAGAGGGGAGACCCAGTACTTC. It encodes CAWSSGRGETQYF.

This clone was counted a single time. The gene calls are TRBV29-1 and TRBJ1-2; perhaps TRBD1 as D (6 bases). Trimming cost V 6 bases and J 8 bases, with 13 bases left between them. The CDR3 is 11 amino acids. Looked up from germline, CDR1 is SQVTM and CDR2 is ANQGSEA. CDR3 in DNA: TGCAGCGTCTACAGGGAGGGCGGCTACACCTTC. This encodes CSVYREGGYTF.

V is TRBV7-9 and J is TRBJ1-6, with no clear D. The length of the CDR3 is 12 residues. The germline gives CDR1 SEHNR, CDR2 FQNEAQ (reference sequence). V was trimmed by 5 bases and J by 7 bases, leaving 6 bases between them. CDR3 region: CASSTLNSPLHF. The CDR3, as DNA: TGTGCCAGCAGCACCCTGAATTCACCCCTCCACTTT.

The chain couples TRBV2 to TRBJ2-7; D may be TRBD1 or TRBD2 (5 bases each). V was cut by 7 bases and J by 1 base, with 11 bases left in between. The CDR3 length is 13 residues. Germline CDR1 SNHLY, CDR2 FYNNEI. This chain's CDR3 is CASMRGESYEQYF. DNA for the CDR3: TGTGCCAGCATGAGGGGCGAGTCCTACGAGCAGTACTTC.

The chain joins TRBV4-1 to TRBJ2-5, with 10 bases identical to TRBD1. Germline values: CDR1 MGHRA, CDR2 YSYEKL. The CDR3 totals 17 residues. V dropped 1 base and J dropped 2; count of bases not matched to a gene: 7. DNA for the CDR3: TGCGCCAGCAGCCAAGTCGGTCCGGGACAGGGGCAAGAGACCCAGTACTTC. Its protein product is CASSQVGPGQGQETQYF.

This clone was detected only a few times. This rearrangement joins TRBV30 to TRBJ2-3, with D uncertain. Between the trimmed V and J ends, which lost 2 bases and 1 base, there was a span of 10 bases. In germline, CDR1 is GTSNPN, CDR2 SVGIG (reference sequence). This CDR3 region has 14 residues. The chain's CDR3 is CAWSIRQGTDTQYF. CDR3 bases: TGTGCCTGGAGTATCCGGCAGGGCACAGATACGCAGTATTTT. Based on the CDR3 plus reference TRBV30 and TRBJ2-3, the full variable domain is SQTIHQWPATLVQPVGSPLSLECTVEGTSNPNLYWYRQAAGRGLQLLFYSVGIGQISSEVPQNLSASRPQDRQFILSSKKLLLSDSGFYLCAWSIRQGTDTQYFGPGTRLTVL.

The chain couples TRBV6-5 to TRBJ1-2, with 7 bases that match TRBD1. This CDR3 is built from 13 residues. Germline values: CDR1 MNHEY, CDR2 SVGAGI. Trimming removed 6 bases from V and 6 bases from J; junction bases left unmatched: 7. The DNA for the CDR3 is TGTGCCAGCAGGCCACAGGGGAAGGATGGCTACACCTTC. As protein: CASRPQGKDGYTF.

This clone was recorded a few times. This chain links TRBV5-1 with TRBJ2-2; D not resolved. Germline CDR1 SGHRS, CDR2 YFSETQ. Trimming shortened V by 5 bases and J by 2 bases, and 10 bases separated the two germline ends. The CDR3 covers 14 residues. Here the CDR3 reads CASRRAPNTGELFF. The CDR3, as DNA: TGCGCCAGCAGAAGGGCCCCTAACACCGGGGAGCTGTTTTTT. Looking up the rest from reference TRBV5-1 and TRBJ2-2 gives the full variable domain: KAGVTQTPRYLIKTRGQQVTLSCSPISGHRSVSWYQQTPGQGLQFLFEYFSETQRNKGNFPGRFSGRQFSNSRSEMNVSTLELGDSALYLCASRRAPNTGELFFGEGSRLTVL.

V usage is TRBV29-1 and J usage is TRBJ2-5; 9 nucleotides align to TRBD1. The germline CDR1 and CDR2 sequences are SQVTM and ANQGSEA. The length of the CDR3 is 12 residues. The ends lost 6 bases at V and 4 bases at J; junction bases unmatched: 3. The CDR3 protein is CSVRDRVETQYF. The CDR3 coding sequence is TGCAGCGTCAGGGACAGGGTAGAGACCCAGTACTTC.